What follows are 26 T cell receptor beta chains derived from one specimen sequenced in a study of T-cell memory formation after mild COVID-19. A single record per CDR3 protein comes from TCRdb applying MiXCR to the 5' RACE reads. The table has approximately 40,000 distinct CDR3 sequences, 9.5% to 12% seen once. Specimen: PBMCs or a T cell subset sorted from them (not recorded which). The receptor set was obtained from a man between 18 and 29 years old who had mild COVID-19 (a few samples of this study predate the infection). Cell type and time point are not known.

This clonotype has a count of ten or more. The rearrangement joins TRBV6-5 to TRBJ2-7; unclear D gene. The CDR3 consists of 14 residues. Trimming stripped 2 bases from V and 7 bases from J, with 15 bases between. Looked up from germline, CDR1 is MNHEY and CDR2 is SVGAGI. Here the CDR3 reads CASSYDQNHREQYV. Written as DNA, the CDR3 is TGTGCCAGCAGTTACGATCAGAACCACCGGGAGCAGTACGTC.

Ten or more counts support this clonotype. The CDR3 coding sequence is TGTGCCAGCAGACCTTGGTCCCTGGAAAATTCACCCCTCCACTTT. Translating it yields CASRPWSLENSPLHF. J is TRBJ1-6 and V is TRBV28, with unresolved D. V was cut by 6 bases and J by 7 bases, with 16 bases left in between. The CDR3 is made up of 15 amino acids. Germline V lookup: CDR1 MDHEN, CDR2 SYDVKM. The full variable domain, with the rest looked up from reference TRBV28 and TRBJ1-6, is DVKVTQSSRYLVKRTGEKVFLECVQDMDHENMFWYRQDPGLGLRLIYFSYDVKMKEKGDIPEGYSVSREKKERFSLILESASTNQTSMYLCASRPWSLENSPLHFGNGTRLTVT.

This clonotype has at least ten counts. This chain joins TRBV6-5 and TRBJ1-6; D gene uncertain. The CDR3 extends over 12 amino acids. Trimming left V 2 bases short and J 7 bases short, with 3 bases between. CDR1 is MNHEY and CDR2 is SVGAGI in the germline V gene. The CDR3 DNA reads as TGTGCCAGCAGTTACAGGAATTCACCCCTCCACTTT. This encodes CASSYRNSPLHF.

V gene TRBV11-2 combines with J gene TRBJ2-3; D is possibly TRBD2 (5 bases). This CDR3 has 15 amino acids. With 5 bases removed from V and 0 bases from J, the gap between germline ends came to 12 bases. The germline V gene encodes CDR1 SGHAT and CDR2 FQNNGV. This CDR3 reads CASSPQRTSTDTQYF. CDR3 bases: TGTGCCAGCAGCCCCCAGCGGACTAGCACAGATACGCAGTATTTT.

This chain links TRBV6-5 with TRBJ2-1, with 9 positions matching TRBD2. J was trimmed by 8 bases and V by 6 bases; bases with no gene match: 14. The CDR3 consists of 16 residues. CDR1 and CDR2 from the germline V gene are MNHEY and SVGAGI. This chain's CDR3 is CASSSLAGVSFDEQFF. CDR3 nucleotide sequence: TGTGCCAGCAGCTCCTTAGCGGGAGTTTCCTTCGATGAGCAGTTCTTC.

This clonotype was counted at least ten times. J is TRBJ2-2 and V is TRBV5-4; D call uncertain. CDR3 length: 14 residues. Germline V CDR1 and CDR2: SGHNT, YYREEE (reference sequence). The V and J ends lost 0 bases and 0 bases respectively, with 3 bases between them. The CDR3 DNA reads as TGTGCCAGCAGCTTGGCGGCGAACACCGGGGAGCTGTTTTTT. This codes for CASSLAANTGELFF.

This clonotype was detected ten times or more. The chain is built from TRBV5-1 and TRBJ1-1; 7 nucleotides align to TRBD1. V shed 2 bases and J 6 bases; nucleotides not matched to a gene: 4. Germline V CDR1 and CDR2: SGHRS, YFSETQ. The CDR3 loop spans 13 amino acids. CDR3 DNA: TGCGCCAGCAGCTTAGAGGGGGCCCCTGAAGCTTTCTTT. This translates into CASSLEGAPEAFF.

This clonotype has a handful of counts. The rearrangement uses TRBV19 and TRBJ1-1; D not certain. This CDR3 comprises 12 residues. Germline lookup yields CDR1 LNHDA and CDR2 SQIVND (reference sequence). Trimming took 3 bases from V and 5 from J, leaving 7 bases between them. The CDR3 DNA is TGTGCCAGTAGTATCTCGTGGACTGAAGCTTTCTTT. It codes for CASSISWTEAFF.

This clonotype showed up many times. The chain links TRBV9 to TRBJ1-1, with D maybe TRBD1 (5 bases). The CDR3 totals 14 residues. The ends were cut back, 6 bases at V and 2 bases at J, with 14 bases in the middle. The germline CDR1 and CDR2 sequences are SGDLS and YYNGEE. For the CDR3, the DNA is TGTGCCAGCACCTTGGACACACTAAACACTGAAGCTTTCTTT. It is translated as CASTLDTLNTEAFF.

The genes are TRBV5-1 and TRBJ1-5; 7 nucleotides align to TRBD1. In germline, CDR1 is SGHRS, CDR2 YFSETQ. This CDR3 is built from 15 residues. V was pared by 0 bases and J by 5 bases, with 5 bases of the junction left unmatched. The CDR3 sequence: CASSLDRGWDQPQHF. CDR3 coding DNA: TGCGCCAGCAGCTTGGACAGGGGATGGGATCAGCCCCAGCATTTT.

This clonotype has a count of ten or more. The CDR3, as DNA: TGTGCCAGCAGTGAGTCCTGGGGGAACACTGAAGCTTTCTTT. Amino acid sequence: CASSESWGNTEAFF. The gene calls are TRBV25-1 and TRBJ1-1; no clear D. V lost 3 bases and J 1 base, leaving 9 bases between the germline ends. Germline CDR1 is MGHDK and CDR2 is SYGVNS. The CDR3 is 14 amino acids.

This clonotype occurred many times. The CDR3 DNA reads TGTGCCAGCCGTTCTAGCGGAAGCTCCTACGAGCAGTACTTC. Its translation is CASRSSGSSYEQYF. The chain is built from TRBV3-1 and TRBJ2-7, with 7 bases aligning to TRBD2. V shed 8 bases and J 0 bases; nucleotides not matched to a gene: 7. Per germline, CDR1 LGHDT and CDR2 YNNKEL (reference sequence). The CDR3 runs 14 residues.

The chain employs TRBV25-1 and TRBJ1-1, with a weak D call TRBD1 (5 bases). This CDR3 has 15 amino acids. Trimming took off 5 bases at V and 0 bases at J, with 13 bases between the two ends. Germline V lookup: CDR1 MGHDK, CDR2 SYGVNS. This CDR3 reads CASSTWGVLNTEAFF. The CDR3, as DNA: TGTGCCAGCAGTACCTGGGGGGTGCTGAACACTGAAGCTTTCTTT.

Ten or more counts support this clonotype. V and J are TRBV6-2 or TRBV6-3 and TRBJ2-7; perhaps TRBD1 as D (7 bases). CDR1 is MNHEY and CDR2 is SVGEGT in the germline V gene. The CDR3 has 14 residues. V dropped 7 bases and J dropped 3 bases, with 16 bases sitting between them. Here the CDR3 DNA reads TGTGCCAGCAACCCGGGGGACAGTAACTACGAGCAGTACTTC. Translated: CASNPGDSNYEQYF.

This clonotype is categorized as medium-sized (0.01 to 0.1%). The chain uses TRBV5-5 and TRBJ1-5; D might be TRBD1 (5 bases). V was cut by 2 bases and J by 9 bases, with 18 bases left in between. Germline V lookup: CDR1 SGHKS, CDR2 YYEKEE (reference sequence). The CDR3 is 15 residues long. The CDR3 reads CASSLYRDSPRPQHF. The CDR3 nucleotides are TGTGCCAGCAGCTTATACCGGGACTCCCCCAGGCCCCAGCATTTT.

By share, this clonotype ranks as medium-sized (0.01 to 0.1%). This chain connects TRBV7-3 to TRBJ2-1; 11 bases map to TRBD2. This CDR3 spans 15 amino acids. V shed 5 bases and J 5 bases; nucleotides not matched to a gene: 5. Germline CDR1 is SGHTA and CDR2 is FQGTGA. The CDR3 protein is CASSVGLAGNNEQFF. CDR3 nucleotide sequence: TGTGCCAGCAGCGTTGGACTAGCGGGTAACAATGAGCAGTTCTTC.

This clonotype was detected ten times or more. CDR3 in amino acids: CASSPEDYEQYV. CDR3 coding DNA: TGTGCCAGCAGCCCCGAGGATTACGAGCAGTACGTC. The chain recombines TRBV6-2 or TRBV6-3 with TRBJ2-7, with no clear D. The CDR3 covers 12 residues. In germline, CDR1 is MNHEY, CDR2 SVGEGT. V gave up 6 bases and J gave up 4 bases, with 10 bases separating them.

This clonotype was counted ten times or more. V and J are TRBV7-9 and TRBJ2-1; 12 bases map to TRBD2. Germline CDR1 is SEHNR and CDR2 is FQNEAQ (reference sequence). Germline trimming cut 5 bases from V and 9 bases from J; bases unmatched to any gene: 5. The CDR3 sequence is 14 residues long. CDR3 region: CASSPSGGAGEQFF. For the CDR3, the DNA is TGTGCCAGCAGCCCTAGCGGGGGGGCGGGTGAGCAGTTCTTC.

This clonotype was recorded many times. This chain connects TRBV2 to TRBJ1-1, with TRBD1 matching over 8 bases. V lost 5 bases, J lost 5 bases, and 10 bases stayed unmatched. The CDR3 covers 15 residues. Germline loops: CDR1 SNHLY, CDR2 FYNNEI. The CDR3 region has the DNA TGTGCCAGCAGTCTTTTCGGACAGGGTGGTACTGAAGCTTTCTTT. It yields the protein CASSLFGQGGTEAFF.

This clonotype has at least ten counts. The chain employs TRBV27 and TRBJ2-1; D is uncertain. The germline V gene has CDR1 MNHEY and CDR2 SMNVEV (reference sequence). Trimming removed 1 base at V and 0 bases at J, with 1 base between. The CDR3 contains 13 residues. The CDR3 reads CASSLFSYNEQFF. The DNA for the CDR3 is TGTGCCAGCAGTTTATTCTCCTACAATGAGCAGTTCTTC.

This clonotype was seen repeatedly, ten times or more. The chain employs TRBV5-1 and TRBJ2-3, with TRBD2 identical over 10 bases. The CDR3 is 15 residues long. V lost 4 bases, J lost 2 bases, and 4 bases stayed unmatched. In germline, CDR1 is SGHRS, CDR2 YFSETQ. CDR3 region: CASSGTSAYTDTQYF. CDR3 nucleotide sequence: TGCGCCAGCAGCGGGACTAGCGCGTACACAGATACGCAGTATTTT.

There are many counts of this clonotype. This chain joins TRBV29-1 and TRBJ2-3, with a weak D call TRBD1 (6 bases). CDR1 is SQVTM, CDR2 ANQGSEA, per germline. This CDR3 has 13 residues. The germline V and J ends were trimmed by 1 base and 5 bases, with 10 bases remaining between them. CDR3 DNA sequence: TGCAGCGTTGAAGCCCAGGGGCTAGATACGCAGTATTTT. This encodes CSVEAQGLDTQYF.

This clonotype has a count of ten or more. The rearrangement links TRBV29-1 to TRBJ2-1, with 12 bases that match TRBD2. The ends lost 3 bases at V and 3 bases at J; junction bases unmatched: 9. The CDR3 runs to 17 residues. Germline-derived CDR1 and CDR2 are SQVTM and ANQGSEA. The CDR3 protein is CSVDVASGGASYNEQFF. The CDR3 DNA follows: TGCAGCGTTGATGTCGCTAGCGGGGGGGCAAGCTACAATGAGCAGTTCTTC.

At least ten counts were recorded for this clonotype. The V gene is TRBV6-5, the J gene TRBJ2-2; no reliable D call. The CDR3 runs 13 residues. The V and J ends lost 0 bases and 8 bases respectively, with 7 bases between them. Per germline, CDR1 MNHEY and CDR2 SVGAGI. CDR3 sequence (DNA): TGTGCCAGCAGTTACTCGAATGGTGGGGAGCTGTTTTTT. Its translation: CASSYSNGGELFF.

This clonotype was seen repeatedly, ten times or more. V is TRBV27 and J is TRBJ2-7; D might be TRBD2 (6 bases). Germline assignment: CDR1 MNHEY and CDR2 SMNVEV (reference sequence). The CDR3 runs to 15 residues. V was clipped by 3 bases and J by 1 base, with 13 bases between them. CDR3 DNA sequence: TGTGCCAGCAGTTTTAAGGCCGGGGGATCCTACGAGCAGTACGTC. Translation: CASSFKAGGSYEQYV.

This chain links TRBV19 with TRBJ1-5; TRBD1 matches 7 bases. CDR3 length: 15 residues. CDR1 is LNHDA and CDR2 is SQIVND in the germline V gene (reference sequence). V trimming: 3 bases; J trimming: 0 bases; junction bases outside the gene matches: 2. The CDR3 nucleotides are TGTGCCAGTAGTATGGGACAGTATAGCAATCAGCCCCAGCATTTT. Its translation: CASSMGQYSNQPQHF.